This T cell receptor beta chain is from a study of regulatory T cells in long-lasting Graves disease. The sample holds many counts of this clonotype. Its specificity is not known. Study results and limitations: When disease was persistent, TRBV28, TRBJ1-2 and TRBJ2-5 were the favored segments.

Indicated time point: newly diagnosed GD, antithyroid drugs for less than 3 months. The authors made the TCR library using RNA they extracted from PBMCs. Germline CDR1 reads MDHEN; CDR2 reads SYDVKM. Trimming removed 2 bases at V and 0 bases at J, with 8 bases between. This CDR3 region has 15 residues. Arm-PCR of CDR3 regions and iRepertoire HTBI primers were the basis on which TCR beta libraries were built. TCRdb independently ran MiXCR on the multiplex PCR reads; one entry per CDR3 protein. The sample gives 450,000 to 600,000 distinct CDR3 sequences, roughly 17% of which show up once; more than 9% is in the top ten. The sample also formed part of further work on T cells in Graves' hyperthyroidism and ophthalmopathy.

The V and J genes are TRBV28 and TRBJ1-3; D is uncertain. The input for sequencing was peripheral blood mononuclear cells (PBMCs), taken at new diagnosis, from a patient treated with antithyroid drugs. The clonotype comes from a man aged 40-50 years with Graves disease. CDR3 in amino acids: CASSLPLISGNTIYF. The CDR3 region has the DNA TGTGCCAGCAGTTTACCACTGATCTCTGGAAACACCATATATTTT.